Each of the 18 T cell receptor beta chains below was sequenced from the same sample in a study of cytomegalovirus exposure and HLA in healthy donors. PCR involved 60 Vbeta and 13 Jbeta primers. Sequencing was performed with immunoSEQ multiplex PCR; in TCRdb, only in-frame clones are kept and a portion is missing. There are about 220,000 clones in the sample; around 80% occur only once, and around 5.7% lies in the top ten. Specimen: PBMCs. The receptors derive from a woman in her forties in good health and CMV-seropositive.

The V gene is TRBV6-1, the J gene TRBJ2-2; D might be TRBD2 (5 bases). CDR1 and CDR2 (germline): MNHNS, SASEGT. V shed 6 bases and J shed 3 bases, with 11 bases lying between them. The CDR3 loop spans 14 amino acids. CDR3 coding DNA: TGTGCCAGCAGACCGGGATCGCACACCGGGGAGCTGTTTTTT. Protein sequence: CASRPGSHTGELFF.

The chain is built from TRBV27 and TRBJ2-5; 9 nucleotides match TRBD2. J gave up 3 bases and V 5 bases, and 13 bases lay outside the gene matches. Looked up from germline, CDR1 is MNHEY and CDR2 is SMNVEV (reference sequence). The CDR3 is 17 amino acids. DNA for the CDR3: TGTGCCAGCAGTCCTCTAGATGGCGGGGGGGCCAAAGAGACCCAGTACTTC. It translates to CASSPLDGGGAKETQYF.

The chain joins TRBV19 to TRBJ1-2; D gene uncertain. CDR1 is LNHDA and CDR2 is SQIVND in the germline V gene (reference sequence). The V and J ends lost 5 bases and 2 bases respectively, with 18 bases between them. The CDR3 length is 16 residues. CDR3 residues: CASSPGLGGWNYGYTF. CDR3 DNA: TGTGCCAGTAGTCCCGGCCTTGGAGGATGGAACTATGGCTACACCTTC.

The chain employs TRBV11-3 and TRBJ2-3, with D possibly matching TRBD2 (6 bases). The V and J ends lost 2 bases and 2 bases respectively, with 17 bases between them. The CDR3 loop spans 17 amino acids. CDR1 and CDR2 from the germline V gene are SGHNT and YENEEA. In DNA form, the CDR3 reads TGTGCCAGCAGCTTAACTTTCGGGGGAGAGGCCACAGATACGCAGTATTTT. Protein product: CASSLTFGGEATDTQYF.

This sequence joins TRBV7-6 and TRBJ2-7; weak D call: TRBD1 (6 bases). The V gene's germline CDR1 is SGHVS and CDR2 FNYEAQ. V shed 6 bases and J shed 0 bases, with 15 bases lying between them. The CDR3 covers 15 residues. CDR3 loop: CASSPGQGFSYEQYF. The CDR3 DNA reads TGTGCCAGCAGTCCAGGGCAGGGGTTCTCCTACGAGCAGTACTTC.

V usage is TRBV19 and J usage is TRBJ1-1, with D unclear. Germline loops: CDR1 LNHDA, CDR2 SQIVND (reference sequence). V lost 5 bases and J 1 base, leaving 8 bases between the germline ends. This CDR3 has 13 amino acids. In DNA, the CDR3 is TGTGCCAGTAGTCCCCGAGAGAACACTGAAGCTTTCTTT. It translates to CASSPRENTEAFF.

The V gene is TRBV27, the J gene TRBJ1-2; the D is unclear. CDR1 MNHEY and CDR2 SMNVEV come from the germline V gene (reference sequence). V lost 2 bases to trimming and J lost 8 bases, with 12 bases between them. The CDR3 is made up of 13 amino acids. CDR3 coding DNA: TGTGCCAGCAGTTTAGCCGGCGTGGGCGGCTACACCTTC. Protein sequence: CASSLAGVGGYTF.

The rearrangement uses TRBV11-3 and TRBJ2-3, with D tentatively TRBD2 (6 bases). This CDR3 region has 17 residues. The V and J ends lost 5 bases and 1 base respectively, with 19 bases between them. Germline V lookup: CDR1 SGHNT, CDR2 YENEEA. CDR3 in DNA: TGTGCCAGCAGCCTATGGGACTTTCATCAGGGCACAGATACGCAGTATTTT. As protein: CASSLWDFHQGTDTQYF.

A few counts support this clone. The rearrangement uses TRBV25-1 and TRBJ1-3; 10 nucleotides agree with TRBD1. Unmatched junction bases numbered 3, after V lost 1 base and J lost 6 bases. Per the germline V gene, CDR1 is MGHDK and CDR2 is SYGVNS. The CDR3 contains 15 residues. Here the CDR3 DNA reads TGTGCCAGCAGTGAATGGGGGACAGGGGCAAACACCATATATTTT. Residues: CASSEWGTGANTIYF.

The V and J genes are TRBV19 and TRBJ1-1; 7 bases line up with TRBD1. The ends lost 5 bases at V and 4 bases at J; junction bases unmatched: 7. The CDR3 is made up of 14 amino acids. Germline CDR1 and CDR2: LNHDA and SQIVND (reference sequence). The CDR3 DNA sequence: TGTGCCAGTAGTCTGGGGACAGCTTTCACTGAAGCTTTCTTT. Its translation is CASSLGTAFTEAFF.

J is TRBJ2-7 and V is TRBV7-6, with D perhaps matching TRBD2 (5 bases). V lost 0 bases, J lost 7 bases, and 10 bases lay in between. Looked up from germline, CDR1 is SGHVS and CDR2 is FNYEAQ. This CDR3 region has 13 residues. CDR3 bases: TGTGCCAGCAGCTTAGCCAGCGGATGGGAGCAGTACTTC. This sequence encodes CASSLASGWEQYF.

The chain recombines TRBV9 with TRBJ2-2, with 8 bases fitting TRBD2. This CDR3 contains 15 residues. In germline, CDR1 is SGDLS, CDR2 YYNGEE. V trimming: 4 bases; J trimming: 4 bases; junction bases outside the gene matches: 6. In DNA form, the CDR3 reads TGTGCCAGCAGCTTGGGACTAGAGGTCACCGGGGAGCTGTTTTTT. This sequence encodes CASSLGLEVTGELFF.

CDR3 in amino acids: CASSPRDRIDGYTF. As DNA, the CDR3 is TGTGCCAGCTCACCAAGGGACAGGATAGACGGCTACACCTTC. This chain connects TRBV18 to TRBJ1-2; TRBD1 agrees at 8 bases. The V segment lost 2 bases and the J segment 8 bases; nucleotides outside the gene matches: 7. CDR1 and CDR2 from the germline V gene are KGHSH and LQKENI. The CDR3 extends over 14 amino acids. Together with reference TRBV18 and TRBJ1-2, the CDR3 gives the full variable domain: NAGVMQNPRHLVRRRGQEARLRCSPMKGHSHVYWYRQLPEEGLKFMVYLQKENIIDESGMPKERFSAEFPKEGPSILRIQQVVRGDSAAYFCASSPRDRIDGYTFGSGTRLTVV.

The CDR3 region has the DNA TGTGCCAGCAGTTACCGGGCGGGGGTAGAGTACGAGCAGTACTTC. Translating gives CASSYRAGVEYEQYF. The chain has TRBV6-6 and TRBJ2-7; the match to TRBD2 covers 7 bases. The length of the CDR3 is 15 residues. Germline lookup yields CDR1 MNHNY and CDR2 SVGAGI (reference sequence). The J segment lost 4 bases and the V segment lost 2 bases, leaving 8 bases of the junction unmatched.

The V call is TRBV6-1, the J call TRBJ1-5; D is possibly TRBD1 (5 bases). Germline loops: CDR1 MNHNS, CDR2 SASEGT. The V end lost 1 base, the J end lost 3 bases, and 10 bases lay between the germline ends. This CDR3 has 15 residues. CDR3 DNA sequence: TGTGCCAGCAGTGAAGGCAGGGCGTCCAATCAGCCCCAGCATTTT. Its protein product is CASSEGRASNQPQHF.

This clone has just a few counts. The chain uses TRBV6-6 and TRBJ1-5; 7 positions match TRBD1. The germline gives CDR1 MNHNY, CDR2 SVGAGI (reference sequence). This CDR3 is 13 amino acids long. Germline trimming cut 7 bases from V and 3 bases from J; bases unmatched to any gene: 3. The DNA for the CDR3 is TGTGCCAGCACCAAGGGGGCCAATCAGCCCCAGCATTTT. This codes for CASTKGANQPQHF.

The genes are TRBV11-1 and TRBJ1-3; D uncertain. The V gene's germline CDR1 is SGHAT and CDR2 FQDESV (reference sequence). V was pared by 6 bases and J by 0 bases, with 12 bases between. The CDR3 totals 15 residues. The CDR3, as DNA: TGTGCCAGCAGTTCCGGTGATACCTCTGGAAACACCATATATTTT. It specifies CASSSGDTSGNTIYF.

The chain carries TRBV7-9 and TRBJ2-7; TRBD1 matches 8 bases. The V segment lost 5 bases and the J segment 3 bases; nucleotides outside the gene matches: 6. Germline CDR1 SEHNR, CDR2 FQNEAQ (reference sequence). The length of the CDR3 is 14 residues. CDR3 loop: CASSRSGTGYEQYF. CDR3 coding DNA: TGTGCCAGCAGCCGATCAGGGACAGGCTACGAGCAGTACTTC. The variable domain in full, completed from reference TRBV7-9 and TRBJ2-7, reads DTGVSQNPRHKITKRGQNVTFRCDPISEHNRLYWYRQTLGQGPEFLTYFQNEAQLEKSRLLSDRFSAERPKGSFSTLEIQRTEQGDSAMYLCASSRSGTGYEQYFGPGTRLTVT.